This T cell receptor (beta chain) derives from a study of TIL therapy for anti-PD-1-resistant metastatic lung cancer. Time point in this sample: pre-treatment sample, taken before nivolumab and TIL therapy. The libraries were made with immunoSEQ v3. TCRdb's copy holds only in-frame clones and misses some; the assay was immunoSEQ multiplex PCR. The table has more than 15,000 clones, 75% to 80% seen once; the top ten hold roughly 6.8%. There are 15 residues in the CDR3. Germline V gene sequence: CDR1 SGHTA, CDR2 FQGTGA. V was clipped by 2 bases and J by 3 bases; unmatched bases: 3. The V and J genes are TRBV7-3 and TRBJ2-1; 8 bases line up with TRBD2. The material sequenced was blood, taken at baseline. The receptor comes from a person between 25 and 80 years old with non-small cell lung cancer. Here the CDR3 reads CASSLERGIYNEQFF. In DNA form, the CDR3 reads TGTGCCAGCAGCTTAGAGCGGGGGATCTACAATGAGCAGTTCTTC.